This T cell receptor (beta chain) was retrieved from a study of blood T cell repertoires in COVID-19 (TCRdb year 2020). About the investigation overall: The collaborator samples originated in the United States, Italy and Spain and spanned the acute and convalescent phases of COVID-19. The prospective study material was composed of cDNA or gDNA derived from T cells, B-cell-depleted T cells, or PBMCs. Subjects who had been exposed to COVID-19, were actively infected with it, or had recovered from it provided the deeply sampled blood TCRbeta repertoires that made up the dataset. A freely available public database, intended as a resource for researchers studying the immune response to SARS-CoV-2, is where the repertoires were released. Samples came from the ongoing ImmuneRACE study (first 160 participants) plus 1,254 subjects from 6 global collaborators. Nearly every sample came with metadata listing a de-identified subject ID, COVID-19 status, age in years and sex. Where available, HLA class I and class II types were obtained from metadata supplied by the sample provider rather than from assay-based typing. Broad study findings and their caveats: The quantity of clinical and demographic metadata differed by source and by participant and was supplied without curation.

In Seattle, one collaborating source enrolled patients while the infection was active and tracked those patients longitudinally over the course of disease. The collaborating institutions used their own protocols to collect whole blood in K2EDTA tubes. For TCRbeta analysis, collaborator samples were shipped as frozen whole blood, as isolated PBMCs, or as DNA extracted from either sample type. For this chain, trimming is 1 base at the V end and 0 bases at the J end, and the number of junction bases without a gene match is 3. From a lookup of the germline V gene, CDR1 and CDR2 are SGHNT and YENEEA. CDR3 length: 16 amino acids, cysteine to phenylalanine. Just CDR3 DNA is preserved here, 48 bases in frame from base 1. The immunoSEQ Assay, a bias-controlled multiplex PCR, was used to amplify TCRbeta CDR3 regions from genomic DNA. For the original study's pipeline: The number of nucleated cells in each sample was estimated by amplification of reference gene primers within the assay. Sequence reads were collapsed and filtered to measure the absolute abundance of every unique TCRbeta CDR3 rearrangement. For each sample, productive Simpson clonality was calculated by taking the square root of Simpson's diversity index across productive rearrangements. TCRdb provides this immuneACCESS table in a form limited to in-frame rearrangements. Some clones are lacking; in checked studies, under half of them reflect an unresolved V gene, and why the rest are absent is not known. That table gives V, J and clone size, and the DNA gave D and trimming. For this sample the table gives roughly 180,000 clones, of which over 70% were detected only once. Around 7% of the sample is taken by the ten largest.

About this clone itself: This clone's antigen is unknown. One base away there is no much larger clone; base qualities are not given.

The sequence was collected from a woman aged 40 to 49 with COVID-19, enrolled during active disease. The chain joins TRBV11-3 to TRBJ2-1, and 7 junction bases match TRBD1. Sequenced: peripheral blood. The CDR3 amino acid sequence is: CASSLAGTASYNEQFF. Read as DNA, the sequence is TGTGCCAGCAGCTTAGCTGGGACAGCCTCCTACAATGAGCAGTTCTTC.